This TCR beta chain is from a study of blood T cell repertoires in COVID-19. At the level of the study: PBMCs, B-cell-depleted T cells, or T cells were the source of the cDNA or gDNA that made up the material.

As processed by the authors: By means of reference gene primer amplification, nucleated cell counts were estimated. Generated by immunoSEQ multiplex PCR, the TCRdb table keeps only in-frame clones and is missing some. The DNA gave D and trimming, while V, J and clone size come from that table. The data hold more than 250,000 clones, with around 90% observed a single time. This CDR3 is 15 amino acids long. Trimming shortened V by 4 bases and J by 4 bases, and 16 bases separated the two germline ends. Germline V gives CDR1 MGHRA, CDR2 YSYEKL. The sequenced sample was peripheral blood. The receptor was derived from a man between 45 and 60 years old with active or convalescent COVID-19. The V call is TRBV4-1, the J call TRBJ1-2; D remains ambiguous. CDR3 protein: CASSPREGQAYGYTF. In nucleotides, the CDR3 is TGCGCCAGCAGCCCCCGGGAGGGCCAGGCCTATGGCTACACCTTC.